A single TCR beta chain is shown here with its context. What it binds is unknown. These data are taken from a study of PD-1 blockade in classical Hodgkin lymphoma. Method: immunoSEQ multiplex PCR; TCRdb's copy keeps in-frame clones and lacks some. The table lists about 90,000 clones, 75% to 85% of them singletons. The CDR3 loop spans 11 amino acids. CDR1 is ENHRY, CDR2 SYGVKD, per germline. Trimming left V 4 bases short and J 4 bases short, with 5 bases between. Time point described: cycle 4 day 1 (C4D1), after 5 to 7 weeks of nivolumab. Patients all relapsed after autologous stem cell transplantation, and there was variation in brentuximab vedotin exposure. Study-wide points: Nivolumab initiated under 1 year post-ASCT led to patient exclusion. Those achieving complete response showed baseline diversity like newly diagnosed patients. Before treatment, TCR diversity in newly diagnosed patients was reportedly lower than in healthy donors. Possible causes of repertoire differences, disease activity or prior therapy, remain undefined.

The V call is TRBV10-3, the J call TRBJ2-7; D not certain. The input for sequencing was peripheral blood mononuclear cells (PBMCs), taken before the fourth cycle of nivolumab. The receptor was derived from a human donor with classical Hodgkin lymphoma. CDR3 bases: TGTGCCATCAGTGCGAGTTACGAGCAGTACTTC. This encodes CAISASYEQYF.